The source of this TCR beta chain is a study of cytomegalovirus exposure and HLA in healthy donors (dated by TCRdb to between 2016 and 2019). Notes on the research overall: According to a later analysis, the approximately 130 validation repertoires were produced on the same platform as the 700 or so repertoires of the first cohort. The study was designed to test whether signatures of past pathogen exposure could be identified by cataloging public T cell receptors. Besides the first cohort of roughly 640 subjects, a separate validation cohort made up of roughly 130 different subjects was used. The study combined high-throughput TCR immunosequencing, statistical association of individual TCRs with disease status, and machine learning to predict cytomegalovirus infection status. Broader findings and caveats from the paper: Three of the identified cytomegalovirus-associated TCR beta chains were confirmed in vitro to be specific for cytomegalovirus antigens. Most TCR sequences were seen in very few donors, while some public TCRs were found in many individuals. All 120 or so repertoires were used to score co-occurrence in the validation cohort in a later analysis, because that analysis had no HLA typing for the cohort. The study gave a list of about 170 TCR beta chains associated with cytomegalovirus. Subsequent analysis determined that TCRs grouped into clusters in the first cohort also showed a tendency toward co-occurrence across the approximately 110 validation repertoires, and approximately 94% of cluster scores exceeded 0. The authors suggested that the approach could potentially be generalized to other disease states and immunological phenotypes. In both the original and validation cohorts, the classifier was reported to diagnose cytomegalovirus status with high specificity and sensitivity.

Libraries were made using the immunoSEQ multiplex PCR assay. On the study's bioinformatics: A statistical classification framework was developed to diagnose cytomegalovirus status using the catalog of TCR beta chain sequences. TCRdb limited this immuneACCESS table to in-frame rearrangements with V and J called. A share of clones is missing; checked studies link under half to unresolved V genes, and the rest is unexplained. The V and J calls and clone size are taken from that table; D and trimming were inferred from the DNA. A total of some 90,000 clones appear in this sample, roughly 96% of them only once. The ten largest clones capture 0.78% of the sample. Worth noting for this clone: It has no known antigen specificity. Qualities for individual bases were not recorded, and no much larger clone is one base off.

The CDR3 starts with the cysteine, ends with the phenylalanine, and has 15 residues. Only the CDR3 part of the read is kept: 45 bases, read in frame from the first base. CDR1 SGHNT and CDR2 YENEEA are derived from the germline V gene. V was cut back by 5 bases and J by 2 bases, leaving a gap of 15 bases between them. The donors were included in the validation cohort of 130 or so subjects, a group kept apart from the approximately 690-subject first cohort. The sequence links TRBV11-3 to TRBJ2-5; TRBD1 is a weak D gene call, 7 bases matching. The source material was PBMCs. This sequence originates from a man younger than 30 in good health and CMV-seronegative. The sequenced DNA: TGTGCCAGCAGCCAAGGGGGGACAGTGCAAGAGACCCAGTACTTC. Translated, it reads CASSQGGTVQETQYF.